Detailed here is one T cell receptor beta chain. Its antigen is currently unknown. This CDR3 spans 15 amino acids. V lost 7 bases, J lost 3 bases, and 19 bases lay in between. The germline CDR1 and CDR2 sequences are SGHKS and YYEKEE (reference sequence). Produced via immunoSEQ multiplex PCR; TCRdb's table is partial and in-frame only. The sample lists about 30,000 clones, around nine tenths occurring once. This sample stems from a study of monozygotic twins with cystic fibrosis. General study results and limits: Clonality was generally low (median around 0.009), higher in the most severe patients. Age, concordance and disease severity did not associate with shared CDR3 numbers.

Material: blood. The source of this sequence is a girl aged 2-10 years with cystic fibrosis. The genes are TRBV5-5 and TRBJ1-1; D not certain. The CDR3 region is CASQPRTRRDTEAFF. CDR3 DNA sequence: TGTGCCAGCCAGCCTCGTACAAGAAGGGACACTGAAGCTTTCTTT.